A selection of T cell receptor beta chains follows, all from one sample in a study of shared clonotypes between healthy human individuals. Some clones are missing from TCRdb's copy, which holds only in-frame ones; the method was immunoSEQ multiplex PCR. The data show around 500,000 clones, 78% seen once. Specimen: PBMCs. These TCRs come from a woman aged 40 to 49 in good health. Some clones in this sample may be carry-over from other donors' samples. The CDR3 runs from the conserved cysteine through the conserved F or W. The D gene is left open where the match is weak. The size of a clone is reported for some rows only, either as once, few or many, or as a class for expanded clones.

length	size	V	J	D	DNA	CDR3
12	NA	TRBV2	TRBJ2-7	NA	TGTGCCAGCACCTACAGGGTCTTGGAGCAGTACTTC	CASTYRVLEQYF
14	NA	TRBV19	TRBJ1-2	TRBD1	TGTGCCAGTAGTGTACGACAGGGGGCGAGGGGCTACACCTTC	CASSVRQGARGYTF
14	NA	TRBV19	TRBJ2-7	TRBD1	TGTGCCAGTAGTCCTCGAGACAGGGGTTCCGAGCAGTACTTC	CASSPRDRGSEQYF
13	NA	TRBV6-1	TRBJ2-1	NA	TGTGCCAGCAGTGTCAGACTAGACTATGAGCAGTTCTTC	CASSVRLDYEQFF
14	few	TRBV30	TRBJ2-7	TRBD2	TGTGCCTGGAGTCCAAGGACTAGCCGAAACGAGCAGTACTTC	CAWSPRTSRNEQYF
14	NA	TRBV5-1	TRBJ2-1	NA	TGCGCCAGCAGCTTCGACAGCTCCTACAATGAGCAGTTCTTC	CASSFDSSYNEQFF
14	once	TRBV5-1	TRBJ1-5	NA	TGCGCCAGCTCCTTGGACGGGGCTAATCAGCCCCAGCATTTT	CASSLDGANQPQHF
15	once	TRBV15	TRBJ1-4	NA	TGTGCCACCAGCAGAGATGGGATTGGTAATGAAAAACTGTTTTTT	CATSRDGIGNEKLFF
14	once	TRBV5-1	TRBJ2-7	TRBD1	TGCGCCAGCAGCTTGGGGAGACAGGGCAACGAGCAGTACTTC	CASSLGRQGNEQYF
14	NA	TRBV12-5	TRBJ1-1	NA	TGTGCTAGTGGTTTCGGAGGCGGGAACACTGAAGCTTTCTTT	CASGFGGGNTEAFF
13	NA	TRBV29-1	TRBJ1-1	NA	TGCAGCACTTCTGACTCTTTGAACACTGAAGCTTTCTTT	CSTSDSLNTEAFF
12	few	TRBV9	TRBJ2-7	NA	TGTGCCAGCAGCCTCCAAGGGGGGGAGCAGTACTTC	CASSLQGGEQYF
19	once	TRBV13	TRBJ2-1	NA	TGTGCCAGCAGCTTAGATTCGTTGGAGACCCTTTCCTCCTACAATGAGCAGTTCTTC	CASSLDSLETLSSYNEQFF
12	once	TRBV2	TRBJ1-1	NA	TGTGCCAGCAGCGAAGCGGGCGGTGAAGCTTTCTTT	CASSEAGGEAFF